These 21 T cell receptor beta chains originate from one sample sequenced in a study of cytomegalovirus exposure and HLA in healthy donors. The study ran its PCR with 60 Vbeta and 13 Jbeta primers. Profiling relied on immunoSEQ multiplex PCR, and the TCRdb table lists in-frame clones only, not all of them. This table has 90,000 to 120,000 clones, 60% to 75% appearing once. The sequenced material came from PBMCs. The receptors originated from a man aged 30 to 39 in good health and CMV-seronegative.

This rearrangement joins TRBV9 to TRBJ2-4, with 8 nucleotides matching TRBD1. The CDR3 has 14 residues. With V trimmed by 0 bases and J by 6 bases, 2 bases remained unmatched. Per germline, CDR1 SGDLS and CDR2 YYNGEE. For the CDR3, the DNA is TGTGCCAGCAGCGTAGCCGGACAGGGAAACATTCAGTACTTC. It encodes CASSVAGQGNIQYF.

The chain couples TRBV6-5 to TRBJ2-1, with TRBD2 identical over 13 bases. The CDR3 is 15 amino acids. The V gene end was trimmed by 5 bases and the J gene end by 6 bases; junction bases not matched to a gene: 4. The germline V gene encodes CDR1 MNHEY and CDR2 SVGAGI. The CDR3 DNA reads TGTGCCAGCAGTCCCGGGACTAGCGGGACCAATGAGCAGTTCTTC. Translating it yields CASSPGTSGTNEQFF.

This chain connects TRBV2 to TRBJ1-1; tentative D call: TRBD1 (6 bases). The CDR3 spans 14 residues. Trimming shortened V by 2 bases and J by 5 bases, and 12 bases separated the two germline ends. Germline CDR1 SNHLY, CDR2 FYNNEI. In nucleotides, the CDR3 is TGTGCCAGCAGTGAACAGGGGCTCGGGACTGAAGCTTTCTTT. Its translation: CASSEQGLGTEAFF.

The rearrangement uses TRBV27 and TRBJ2-2, with TRBD1 identical over 7 bases. The CDR3 is 16 amino acids. CDR1 MNHEY and CDR2 SMNVEV come from the germline V gene (reference sequence). The J segment lost 5 bases and the V segment lost 6 bases, leaving 12 bases of the junction unmatched. CDR3 loop: CASRTPGTAITGELFF. Here the CDR3 DNA reads TGTGCCAGCAGAACCCCCGGGACAGCGATTACCGGGGAGCTGTTTTTT.

The chain is built from TRBV7-2 and TRBJ1-1; possible D gene TRBD1, 6 bases. Germline CDR1 SGHTA, CDR2 FQGNSA. Trimming removed 6 bases from V and 3 bases from J, with 14 bases in between. CDR3 length: 14 residues. CDR3 loop: CASRLTGTHTEAFF. The DNA of the CDR3 is TGTGCCAGCAGGTTAACAGGGACCCACACTGAAGCTTTCTTT.

V usage is TRBV29-1 and J usage is TRBJ2-1, with D tentatively TRBD2 (6 bases). The CDR3 sequence is 16 residues long. V lost 0 bases, J lost 2 bases, and 14 bases lay in between. Germline-derived CDR1 and CDR2 are SQVTM and ANQGSEA. The CDR3 region has the DNA TGCAGCGTTGAAGATCCCGTTGCGGGGACCTACAATGAGCAGTTCTTC. Protein sequence: CSVEDPVAGTYNEQFF.

The V call is TRBV10-3, the J call TRBJ1-3; 8 bases are shared with TRBD1. The CDR3 consists of 18 residues. Per the germline V gene, CDR1 is ENHRY and CDR2 is SYGVKD. Trimming at V came to 3 bases and at J to 7 bases, leaving 17 bases not matched to a gene. CDR3 amino acids: CAISDGATGERLGNTIYF. In nucleotides, the CDR3 is TGTGCCATCAGTGATGGGGCGACAGGGGAAAGGCTCGGGAACACCATATATTTT.

J is TRBJ2-4 and V is TRBV19; TRBD2 aligns across 8 bases. The germline CDR1 and CDR2 sequences are LNHDA and SQIVND (reference sequence). J was trimmed by 0 bases and V by 7 bases; bases with no gene match: 8. CDR3 length: 16 amino acids. CDR3 sequence: CASTGREGLAKNIQYF. DNA for the CDR3: TGTGCCAGTACCGGGAGGGAGGGACTAGCCAAAAACATTCAGTACTTC.

The V gene is TRBV5-1, the J gene TRBJ1-2; the match to TRBD1 covers 8 bases. After removal of 0 bases from V and 4 bases from J, the junction contained 2 bases not matched to a gene. The germline CDR1 and CDR2 sequences are SGHRS and YFSETQ. CDR3 length: 14 residues. The chain's CDR3 is CASSLEQGGYGYTF. The DNA of the CDR3 is TGCGCCAGCAGCTTGGAACAGGGGGGCTATGGCTACACCTTC.

This chain connects TRBV5-1 to TRBJ2-7, with D possibly being TRBD1 (5 bases). The CDR3 consists of 14 residues. V lost 0 bases and J lost 5, with 12 bases in between. Germline V CDR1 and CDR2: SGHRS, YFSETQ. CDR3 bases: TGCGCCAGCAGCTTGGGACAGCGTTCGGACGAGCAGTACTTC. Amino acids: CASSLGQRSDEQYF. The full variable domain, completed using reference TRBV5-1 and TRBJ2-7, is KAGVTQTPRYLIKTRGQQVTLSCSPISGHRSVSWYQQTPGQGLQFLFEYFSETQRNKGNFPGRFSGRQFSNSRSEMNVSTLELGDSALYLCASSLGQRSDEQYFGPGTRLTVT.

The chain is built from TRBV23-1 and TRBJ1-1; 9 positions match TRBD1. TRBV23-1 counts as an open reading frame of uncertain function. This CDR3 region has 14 residues. J was trimmed by 1 base and V by 6 bases; bases with no gene match: 3. This CDR3 is CASSQDRGNTEAFF. DNA for the CDR3: TGCGCCAGCAGCCAGGACAGGGGGAACACTGAAGCTTTCTTT.

This clone was counted a few times. V gene TRBV28 combines with J gene TRBJ1-1; 8 bases line up with TRBD1. The CDR3 length is 18 residues. V lost 7 bases, J lost 4 bases, and 20 bases stayed unmatched. Germline CDR1 and CDR2: MDHEN and SYDVKM. This chain's CDR3 is CASKNTQGAFPPVTEAFF. DNA for the CDR3: TGTGCCAGCAAAAATACCCAGGGGGCATTCCCCCCGGTCACTGAAGCTTTCTTT.

The chain uses TRBV7-3 and TRBJ2-1; D perhaps matches TRBD2 (6 bases). Germline assignment: CDR1 SGHTA and CDR2 FQGTGA. V dropped 5 bases and J dropped 8 bases, with 16 bases sitting between them. CDR3 length: 14 amino acids. CDR3 amino acids: CASSGDFQNHEQFF. As DNA, the CDR3 is TGTGCCAGCAGCGGGGACTTCCAGAATCATGAGCAGTTCTTC.

The chain recombines TRBV9 with TRBJ1-1, with D possibly matching TRBD1 (6 bases). Per germline, CDR1 SGDLS and CDR2 YYNGEE. The V end lost 3 bases, the J end lost 3 bases, and 9 bases lay between the germline ends. CDR3 length: 13 residues. The CDR3 sequence: CASSEGGDTEAFF. The DNA of the CDR3 is TGTGCCAGCAGCGAGGGGGGGGACACTGAAGCTTTCTTT.

The chain recombines TRBV4-1 with TRBJ1-3; TRBD1 might be the D (6 bases). The V gene's germline CDR1 is MGHRA and CDR2 YSYEKL. Trimming stripped 1 base from V and 2 bases from J, with 9 bases between. CDR3 length: 15 amino acids. The CDR3 region has the DNA TGCGCCAGCAGCCAAGCACAGGGCGCTGGAAACACCATATATTTT. Translating it yields CASSQAQGAGNTIYF.

The chain has TRBV2 and TRBJ2-3; 7 nucleotides align to TRBD1. The germline V gene has CDR1 SNHLY and CDR2 FYNNEI. The CDR3 length is 14 residues. The V and J ends lost 7 bases and 7 bases, in that order; junction bases with no gene match: 11. The CDR3 spells CASTPETGTYTQYF. DNA of the CDR3: TGTGCCAGCACCCCCGAGACAGGGACCTATACGCAGTATTTT. The full variable domain, rest sourced from reference TRBV2 and TRBJ2-3, is EPEVTQTPSHQVTQMGQEVILRCVPISNHLYFYWYRQILGQKVEFLVSFYNNEISEKSEIFDDQFSVERPDGSNFTLKIRSTKLEDSAMYFCASTPETGTYTQYFGPGTRLTVL.

The rearrangement uses TRBV2 and TRBJ1-1; 9 positions agree with TRBD1. The V gene end was trimmed by 6 bases and the J gene end by 3 bases; junction bases not matched to a gene: 5. Germline V lookup: CDR1 SNHLY, CDR2 FYNNEI. The CDR3 is 14 amino acids. The DNA for the CDR3 is TGTGCCAGCAGGGTAGGACAGGGGCACACTGAAGCTTTCTTT. Translating it yields CASRVGQGHTEAFF.

This clone appeared a few times. This chain uses TRBV28 with TRBJ1-6, with 11 nucleotides matching TRBD1. The V gene's germline CDR1 is MDHEN and CDR2 SYDVKM. This CDR3 comprises 16 residues. Trimming at V came to 10 bases and at J to 10 bases, leaving 15 bases not matched to a gene. CDR3 loop: CAIQPPRGQGDSPLHF. The CDR3 DNA sequence: TGTGCCATCCAGCCCCCCCGGGGACAGGGGGACTCACCCCTCCACTTT.

The V call is TRBV27, the J call TRBJ2-4; a weak D match, TRBD1 (5 bases). Germline CDR1 reads MNHEY; CDR2 reads SMNVEV (reference sequence). Trimming removed 2 bases at V and 6 bases at J, with 14 bases between. The CDR3 length is 15 residues. In nucleotides, the CDR3 is TGTGCCAGCAGTTTAGATCTGGGTCAGGGAAACATTCAGTACTTC. Amino acid sequence: CASSLDLGQGNIQYF.

The rearrangement links TRBV11-2 to TRBJ2-3; perhaps TRBD2 as D (7 bases). The CDR3 contains 17 residues. Trimming left V 0 bases short and J 5 bases short, with 18 bases between. Germline CDR1 SGHAT, CDR2 FQNNGV. The CDR3 loop is CASSLDGGGRAGDTQYF. The CDR3 region has the DNA TGTGCCAGCAGCTTAGACGGAGGGGGGAGGGCAGGAGATACGCAGTATTTT.

This chain links TRBV19 with TRBJ2-5; 7 bases agree with TRBD2. Germline V gene sequence: CDR1 LNHDA, CDR2 SQIVND (reference sequence). This CDR3 contains 17 residues. V gave up 3 bases and J gave up 4 bases; unmatched junction bases: 14. The CDR3 region is CASSIRSLWGEGETQYF. CDR3 bases: TGTGCCAGTAGTATCCGTTCCCTATGGGGGGAGGGAGAGACCCAGTACTTC.